Below are 19 T cell receptor beta chains sequenced from a single sample in a study of T cells in Graves' hyperthyroidism and ophthalmopathy. It was RNA transcripts that yielded the amplified TCR beta CDR3 regions. The primer set for the first-round RT-PCR of the TCR CDR3 was HTBI. A single record per CDR3 protein comes from TCRdb applying MiXCR to the multiplex PCR reads. This sample has approximately 600,000 distinct CDR3 sequences; 20% occur once, and the top ten carry approximately 30%. The specimen was blood. These receptors came from a man in his thirties or forties with Graves' ophthalmopathy.

The rearrangement joins TRBV12-3 or TRBV12-4 to TRBJ2-3, with D perhaps TRBD1 (6 bases). This CDR3 region has 16 residues. Trimming cost V 0 bases and J 0 bases, with 10 bases left between them. CDR3 amino acids: CASSLATGFSTDTQYF. As DNA, the CDR3 is TGTGCCAGCAGTTTAGCCACAGGGTTTAGCACAGATACGCAGTATTTT.

This clonotype was recorded a few times. This sequence joins TRBV15 and TRBJ2-7; TRBD2 matches at 11 bases. The V segment lost 1 base and the J segment 6 bases; nucleotides outside the gene matches: 11. Germline-derived CDR1 and CDR2 are LNHNV and YYDKDF (reference sequence). The CDR3 is 17 amino acids. As DNA, the CDR3 is TGTGCCACCAGCAGAGGCGCACTTACTAGCGGGAGAGGCGAGCAGTACTTC. Translated, it gives CATSRGALTSGRGEQYF.

This chain uses TRBV27 with TRBJ1-1; 8 bases are a match to TRBD1. The V gene's germline CDR1 is MNHEY and CDR2 SMNVEV (reference sequence). This CDR3 has 18 residues. The V segment lost 3 bases and the J segment 4 bases; nucleotides outside the gene matches: 16. CDR3 loop: CASSFEWGTGIASTEAFF. In nucleotides, the CDR3 is TGTGCCAGCAGTTTTGAGTGGGGGACAGGCATCGCCAGCACTGAAGCTTTCTTT.

As regards this clonotype: One junction end disagrees with the germline gene, perhaps due to a read error. The chain has TRBV28 and TRBJ2-1; D not resolved. The CDR3 contains 11 residues. Germline CDR1 reads MDHEN; CDR2 reads SYDVKM. The CDR3 protein is CASSFHNKQFF. The DNA for the CDR3 is TGTGCCAGCAGTTTCCACAATAAGCAGTTCTTC.

In this sample, this clonotype turned up a few times. J is TRBJ2-3 and V is TRBV11-2; unclear D gene. V lost 2 bases and J 2 bases, leaving 11 bases between the germline ends. The CDR3 has 15 residues. The germline CDR1 and CDR2 sequences are SGHAT and FQNNGV. In nucleotides, the CDR3 is TGTGCCAGCAGCTTACCCCAGTATGACACAGATACGCAGTATTTT. Amino acid sequence: CASSLPQYDTDTQYF.

This clonotype appeared a few times. The genes are TRBV6-1 and TRBJ2-5, with TRBD1 identical over 7 bases. The CDR3 covers 14 residues. The trim removed 8 bases at V and 1 base at J, leaving 7 bases unmatched. Germline V lookup: CDR1 MNHNS, CDR2 SASEGT. DNA of the CDR3: TGTGCCAGCGGCACCGGGACAGCCCAAGAGACCCAGTACTTC. It is translated as CASGTGTAQETQYF.

This clonotype appeared many times. The chain employs TRBV11-2 and TRBJ2-3; tentatively, D is TRBD1 or TRBD2 (5 bases each). This CDR3 comprises 15 residues. Trimming cost V 5 bases and J 1 base, with 13 bases left between them. The germline V gene has CDR1 SGHAT and CDR2 FQNNGV. The CDR3 reads CASSPRGYGTDTQYF. The CDR3 DNA reads as TGTGCCAGCAGCCCCCGGGGCTACGGCACAGATACGCAGTATTTT.

The V and J genes are TRBV5-1 and TRBJ2-5; perhaps TRBD2 as D (6 bases). CDR3 length: 18 amino acids. From germline, CDR1 is SGHRS and CDR2 YFSETQ. The V end lost 0 bases, the J end lost 2 bases, and 20 bases lay between the germline ends. The DNA of the CDR3 is TGCGCCAGCAGCTTGGCCCCTGGGCCACTAGCCCTACAAGAGACCCAGTACTTC. Protein sequence: CASSLAPGPLALQETQYF. The complete variable domain, with remaining parts taken from reference TRBV5-1 and TRBJ2-5, reads KAGVTQTPRYLIKTRGQQVTLSCSPISGHRSVSWYQQTPGQGLQFLFEYFSETQRNKGNFPGRFSGRQFSNSRSEMNVSTLELGDSALYLCASSLAPGPLALQETQYFGPGTRLLVL.

As concerns this clonotype: A read error is possible here, since a much larger clone lies one base away. This sequence joins TRBV11-3 and TRBJ2-1; 12 bases match TRBD1. This CDR3 is built from 15 residues. Germline V gene data show CDR1 as SGHNT and CDR2 as YENEEA. The CDR3 is CASSPGQGAWNEQLF. As DNA, the CDR3 is TGTGCCAGCAGCCCGGGACAGGGGGCTTGGAATGAGCAGCTCTTC.

This clonotype was counted at least ten times. The chain links TRBV30 to TRBJ1-1, with 8 bases that match TRBD1. V lost 4 bases to trimming and J lost 6 bases; unmatched junction nucleotides: 10. This CDR3 region has 14 residues. Germline V gives CDR1 GTSNPN, CDR2 SVGIG (reference sequence). The DNA of the CDR3 is TGTGCCTGGACGGCCAACAGGGGGAAGGCTGAAGCTTTCTTT. It translates to CAWTANRGKAEAFF.

This clonotype was seen ten or more times. The V and J genes are TRBV28 and TRBJ2-5; D is tentatively TRBD1 or TRBD2 (6 bases each). V gave up 3 bases and J gave up 3 bases, with 11 bases separating them. Germline values: CDR1 MDHEN, CDR2 SYDVKM. This CDR3 has 14 residues. CDR3 residues: CASSLGGVKETQYF. DNA of the CDR3: TGTGCCAGCAGTTTGGGGGGCGTAAAAGAGACCCAGTACTTC.

This rearrangement joins TRBV6-5 to TRBJ2-1; D is possibly TRBD1 (5 bases). The CDR3 totals 12 residues. V dropped 2 bases and J dropped 8 bases, with 7 bases sitting between them. Germline values: CDR1 MNHEY, CDR2 SVGAGI. The CDR3 is CASSYGADEQFF. The CDR3 coding sequence is TGTGCCAGCAGTTACGGGGCAGATGAGCAGTTCTTC.

CDR3 DNA: TGTGCCAGCTCCGGATCCGCAACTAGCGGGAGAACCTACGAGCAGTACTTC. This encodes CASSGSATSGRTYEQYF. This sequence joins TRBV2 and TRBJ2-7, with 11 bases aligning to TRBD2. Per germline, CDR1 SNHLY and CDR2 FYNNEI. V lost 8 bases and J lost 2; bases outside the gene matches: 14. This CDR3 is 17 amino acids long.

The chain couples TRBV18 to TRBJ2-7, with 9 positions matching TRBD1. V was pared by 3 bases and J by 1 base, with 7 bases of the junction left unmatched. The CDR3 is 16 amino acids. CDR1 is KGHSH, CDR2 LQKENI, per germline. In DNA form, the CDR3 reads TGTGCCAGCTCACCCTCCCCGGGACAGGGATCCTACGAGCAGTACTTC. This gives the protein CASSPSPGQGSYEQYF.

This clonotype was detected many times. The chain couples TRBV5-4 to TRBJ2-2, with a weak D call TRBD2 (5 bases). The V gene's germline CDR1 is SGHNT and CDR2 YYREEE (reference sequence). V lost 4 bases, J lost 4 bases, and 17 bases lay in between. CDR3 length: 16 residues. The CDR3 spells CASSVTWPSPTGELFF. CDR3 nucleotide sequence: TGTGCCAGCAGCGTCACTTGGCCTAGCCCCACCGGGGAGCTGTTTTTT.

This clonotype appeared a few times. V usage is TRBV30 and J usage is TRBJ2-3, with 7 positions matching TRBD1. The ends lost 0 bases at V and 0 bases at J; junction bases unmatched: 0. Looked up from germline, CDR1 is GTSNPN and CDR2 is SVGIG (reference sequence). This CDR3 contains 14 residues. The CDR3 DNA reads as TGTGCCTGGAGTGTGGGACAGAGCACAGATACGCAGTATTTT. Protein product: CAWSVGQSTDTQYF.

V gene TRBV9 combines with J gene TRBJ2-1; 15 bases are a match to TRBD2. The ends lost 4 bases at V and 8 bases at J; junction bases unmatched: 4. Per germline, CDR1 SGDLS and CDR2 YYNGEE. The CDR3 sequence is 15 residues long. The CDR3 DNA sequence: TGTGCCAGCAGCTCTCGGACTAGCGGGGGGGATGAGCAGTTCTTC. Protein sequence: CASSSRTSGGDEQFF.

V is TRBV10-1 and J is TRBJ2-3, with D perhaps TRBD1 (6 bases). Trimming removed 2 bases at V and 2 bases at J, with 11 bases between. The CDR3 spans 15 residues. Germline V gives CDR1 WNHNN, CDR2 SYGVQD (reference sequence). CDR3 DNA sequence: TGCGCCAGCAGTGAGACGACAGGACCCACAGATACGCAGTATTTT. Encoded protein: CASSETTGPTDTQYF.

This clonotype was recorded many times. The rearrangement links TRBV30 to TRBJ1-1; no reliable D call. The CDR3 sequence is 15 residues long. The germline V and J ends were trimmed by 2 bases and 4 bases, with 17 bases remaining between them. CDR1 is GTSNPN, CDR2 SVGIG, per germline (reference sequence). This CDR3 is CAWSTRPGAATEAFF. The CDR3 region has the DNA TGTGCCTGGAGTACCCGTCCGGGAGCTGCCACTGAAGCTTTCTTT.